Described below is a single TCR beta chain sequence and its context. Its antigen is unknown. This sample was included in a study of response to subunit inactivated influenza vaccine. Regarding the study as a whole: The study's authors posited that every seasonal influenza vaccination enlists few new T cells.

TCRdb ran MiXCR on the RT-PCR reads and lists one entry per CDR3 protein. Of over 750,000 distinct CDR3 sequences in the sample, 21% were seen once. Germline CDR1 and CDR2: SGHRS and YFSETQ. The CDR3 length is 17 residues. Losses at the gene ends were 0 bases for V and 0 bases for J; bases not matched to a gene: 7. Sequenced here: PBMCs from blood, sampled about 5 days after vaccination. This sequence joins TRBV5-1 and TRBJ2-3, with 7 positions matching TRBD1. This TCR was sampled from a man aged 50 to 59 who received an inactivated influenza vaccine. CDR3 sequence: CASSLVVRTGSTDTQYF. The CDR3 nucleotides read TGCGCCAGCAGCTTGGTGGTCAGGACAGGTAGCACAGATACGCAGTATTTT.